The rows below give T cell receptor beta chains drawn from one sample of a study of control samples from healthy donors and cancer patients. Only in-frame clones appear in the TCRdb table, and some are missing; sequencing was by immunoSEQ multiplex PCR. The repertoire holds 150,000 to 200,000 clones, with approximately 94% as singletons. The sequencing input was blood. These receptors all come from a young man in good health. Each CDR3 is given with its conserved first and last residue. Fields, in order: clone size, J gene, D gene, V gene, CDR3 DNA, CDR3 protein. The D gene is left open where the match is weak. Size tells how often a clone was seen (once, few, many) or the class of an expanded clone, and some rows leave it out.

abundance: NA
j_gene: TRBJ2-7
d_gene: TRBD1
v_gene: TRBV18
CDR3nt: TGTGCCAGCTCACCACCGGGACAGATCTACGAGCAGTACTTC
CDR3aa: CASSPPGQIYEQYF

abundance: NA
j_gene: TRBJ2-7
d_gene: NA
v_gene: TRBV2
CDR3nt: TGTGCCAGCCTTATAACAATGGACAGCTACGAGCAGTACTTC
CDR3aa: CASLITMDSYEQYF

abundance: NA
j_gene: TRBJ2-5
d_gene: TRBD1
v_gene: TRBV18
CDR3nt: TGTGCCAGCTCACTTTCGCTACAGGGGGAGACCCAGTACTTC
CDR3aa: CASSLSLQGETQYF

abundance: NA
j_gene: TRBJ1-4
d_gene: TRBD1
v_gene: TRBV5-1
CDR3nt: TGCGCCAGCAGAAGAGAGACAGGGAAATTCAATGAAAAACTGTTTTTT
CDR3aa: CASRRETGKFNEKLFF

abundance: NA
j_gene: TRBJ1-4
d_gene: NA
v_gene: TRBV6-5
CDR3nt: TGTGCCAGCAGACTAACAGGGACGGGAGAAAAACTGTTTTTT
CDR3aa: CASRLTGTGEKLFF

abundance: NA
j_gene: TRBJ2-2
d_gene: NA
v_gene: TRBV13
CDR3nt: TGTGCCAGCAGCTCCCTTCCCCGGGCCCAGAACACCGGGGAGCTGTTTTTT
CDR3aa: CASSSLPRAQNTGELFF

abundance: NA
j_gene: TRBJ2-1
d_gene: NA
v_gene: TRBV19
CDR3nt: TGTGCCAGTAGTCCCGGGGATACCTACAATGAGCAGTTCTTC
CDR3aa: CASSPGDTYNEQFF

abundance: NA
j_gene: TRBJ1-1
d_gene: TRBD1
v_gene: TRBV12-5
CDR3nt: TGTGCTAGTGGTTTGTTTACAGGGGGTACTGAAGCTTTCTTT
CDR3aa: CASGLFTGGTEAFF

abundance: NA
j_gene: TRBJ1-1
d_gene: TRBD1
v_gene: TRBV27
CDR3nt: TGTGCCAGAGACGACAGGGGTGGGGATACTGAAGCTTTCTTT
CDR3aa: CARDDRGGDTEAFF

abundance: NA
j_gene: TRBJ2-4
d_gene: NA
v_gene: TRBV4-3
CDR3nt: TGCGCCAGCAGCCAGACCCTGGTTTTCGGGGATTTCGGCAAAAACATTCAGTACTTC
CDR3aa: CASSQTLVFGDFGKNIQYF

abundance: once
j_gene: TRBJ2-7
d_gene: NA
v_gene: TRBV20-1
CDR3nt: TGCAGTGCTAGAGATACGGGCGAGCAGTACTTC
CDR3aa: CSARDTGEQYF